Reported below is one T cell receptor beta chain. Its cognate antigen has yet to be identified. No much larger clonotype is one base removed from it; base qualities were not supplied. The library was produced with the immunoSEQ multiplex PCR assay. TCRdb holds this immuneACCESS table with in-frame rearrangements only. Some clones are missing; in checked studies, unresolved V genes explain under half, and the rest has no known cause. The sample contains some 96,000 clones, roughly 87% of them found a single time. The top ten clones comprise over 15% of the sample. The data derive from a study of control samples from healthy donors and cancer patients (dated by TCRdb to between 2020 and 2021). From the cysteine up to the phenylalanine, the CDR3 has a length of 14 residues. The entry retains the CDR3 DNA only, 42 bases that are in frame from base 1. The germline V gene specifies MNHEY as CDR1 and SVGAGI as CDR2. The junction shows trimming of 6 bases on V and 7 bases on J, and the gene matches do not reach 5 bases of it.

Input material: blood. The receptor's source is a woman aged 45-65 years in good health. The chain was built from TRBV6-5 and TRBJ1-6; 8 central bases correspond to TRBD1. CDR3 region: CASSPTGVNSPLHF. At the DNA level, the sequence is TGTGCCAGCAGCCCGACAGGGGTGAATTCACCCCTCCACTTT.